One and the same sample provided the 17 T cell receptor beta chains below, sequenced in a study of technical replicates of blood from a handful of donors. The assay was immunoSEQ multiplex PCR, and TCRdb's table has in-frame clones only and misses some. Among 75,000 to 90,000 clones, around nine tenths were seen once, and the ten largest hold approximately 0.27%. Sequencing input: T cells isolated from PBMCs. The receptors derive from a human donor in good health.

This sequence joins TRBV10-3 and TRBJ1-2; no firm D call. Trimming cost V 3 bases and J 4 bases, with 21 bases left between them. CDR3 size: 17 residues. The germline V gene has CDR1 ENHRY and CDR2 SYGVKD. The CDR3 reads CAISDSPRGGGFYGYTF. In DNA, the CDR3 is TGTGCCATCAGTGACTCACCTCGCGGAGGTGGGTTCTATGGCTACACCTTC.

This clone was detected only a few times. The chain combines TRBV7-9 with TRBJ1-1; tentatively, D is TRBD1 (5 bases). Trimming removed 9 bases at V and 3 bases at J, with 17 bases between. CDR3 length equals 14 residues. The germline gives CDR1 SEHNR, CDR2 FQNEAQ (reference sequence). CDR3 in DNA: TGTGCCAGTTGGGAGGGGATCTCTGACACTGAAGCTTTCTTT. Translation: CASWEGISDTEAFF.

The CDR3 region has the DNA TGTGCCAGCAGCTTAGCGGCCAGCGGTGGCTACACCTTC. This encodes CASSLAASGGYTF. The rearrangement links TRBV7-9 to TRBJ1-2; D not certain. The CDR3 has 13 amino acids. Germline values: CDR1 SEHNR, CDR2 FQNEAQ (reference sequence). Trimming took 0 bases from V and 7 from J, leaving 9 bases between them.

V gene TRBV6-6 combines with J gene TRBJ1-6; 10 bases align to TRBD1. CDR1 MNHNY and CDR2 SVGAGI come from the germline V gene (reference sequence). V dropped 6 bases and J dropped 11; count of bases not matched to a gene: 7. This CDR3 spans 14 amino acids. CDR3 sequence reads: CASRPGQGIAPLHF. The CDR3 coding sequence is TGTGCCAGCAGACCGGGACAGGGGATCGCACCCCTCCACTTT.

This clone is a singleton in its sample. The V gene is TRBV12-2, the J gene TRBJ1-5; TRBD1, as called in the table, went unchecked against the DNA. TRBV12-2 is assigned pseudogene status. The CDR3 consists of 18 residues. The CDR3 loop reads CASRSKRGTGGRNQPQHF. DNA for the CDR3: TGTGCAAGTCGCTCCAAAAGGGGCACAGGGGGCAGAAATCAGCCCCAGCATTTT.

The rearrangement joins TRBV30 to TRBJ1-5; D ambiguous. Germline CDR1 reads GTSNPN; CDR2 reads SVGIG (reference sequence). This CDR3 has 12 amino acids. The V and J ends lost 1 base and 2 bases respectively, with 3 bases between them. CDR3 sequence: CAWSAGNQPQHF. The DNA of the CDR3 is TGTGCCTGGAGTGCGGGCAATCAGCCCCAGCATTTT.

This chain links TRBV4-1 with TRBJ1-6; possible D gene TRBD1, 5 bases. V was shortened by 2 bases and J by 6 bases, with 8 bases between the two germline ends. From germline, CDR1 is MGHRA and CDR2 YSYEKL. CDR3 length: 14 residues. Here the CDR3 DNA reads TGCGCCAGCAGCCAACAGGGATTTAATTCACCCCTCCACTTT. It codes for CASSQQGFNSPLHF.

This chain joins TRBV14 and TRBJ1-2, with 8 bases that match TRBD1. Germline V gives CDR1 SGHDN, CDR2 FVKESK. The CDR3 length is 15 residues. The V and J ends lost 2 bases and 6 bases, in that order; junction bases with no gene match: 8. CDR3 sequence (DNA): TGTGCCAGCAGCCAAAGGACAGGGAAAACGGATGGCTACACCTTC. Translating gives CASSQRTGKTDGYTF.

This clone was observed a handful of times. This chain uses TRBV6-1 with TRBJ1-1; D may be TRBD1 (6 bases). The CDR3 runs 14 residues. Looked up from germline, CDR1 is MNHNS and CDR2 is SASEGT. Trimming shortened V by 3 bases and J by 6 bases, and 14 bases separated the two germline ends. The CDR3: CASSEHRAFSEAFF. In nucleotides, the CDR3 is TGTGCCAGCAGTGAGCACAGGGCTTTCTCTGAAGCTTTCTTT.

The rearrangement links TRBV21-1 to TRBJ1-4; the table's TRBD1 call for D was not verified on the DNA. TRBV21-1 is marked as a pseudogene. This CDR3 is built from 16 residues. The CDR3 DNA reads TGTGCCAGCAGCAACCCGAGGGACAGCGGAAATGAAAAACTGTTTTTT. Its translation: CASSNPRDSGNEKLFF.

The V call is TRBV6-6, the J call TRBJ1-3, with 8 nucleotides matching TRBD1. The V gene end was trimmed by 0 bases and the J gene end by 4 bases; junction bases not matched to a gene: 5. Germline assignment: CDR1 MNHNY and CDR2 SVGAGI (reference sequence). The CDR3 runs 16 residues. CDR3 amino acids: CASSYSRTGGGNTIYF. In DNA form, the CDR3 reads TGTGCCAGCAGTTACTCGCGAACAGGGGGAGGAAACACCATATATTTT.

This chain uses TRBV14 with TRBJ2-5; TRBD2 matches at 7 bases. This CDR3 contains 16 residues. Per germline, CDR1 SGHDN and CDR2 FVKESK. Trimming cost V 0 bases and J 4 bases; bases outside gene matches: 8. The CDR3 region has the DNA TGTGCCAGCAGCCAAGACCGAGGCAGGGAGGGAGAGACCCAGTACTTC. Translation gives CASSQDRGREGETQYF.

The chain is built from TRBV4-2 and TRBJ2-7; D remains ambiguous. The CDR3 consists of 12 residues. CDR1 and CDR2 (germline): LGHNA, YNFKEQ. Trimming removed 0 bases from V and 3 bases from J, with 3 bases in between. The CDR3 DNA is TGTGCCAGCAGCCAAGACCTCTACGAGCAGTACTTC. It is translated as CASSQDLYEQYF.

The rearrangement links TRBV5-1 to TRBJ2-7; D gene ambiguous. V shed 4 bases and J shed 2 bases, with 13 bases lying between them. The CDR3 is 14 amino acids. Germline lookup yields CDR1 SGHRS and CDR2 YFSETQ. The DNA for the CDR3 is TGCGCCAGCAGCAAACTATCAGTCCCCTACGAGCAGTACTTC. This translates into CASSKLSVPYEQYF. Combining the CDR3 with reference TRBV5-1 and TRBJ2-7 gives the whole variable domain KAGVTQTPRYLIKTRGQQVTLSCSPISGHRSVSWYQQTPGQGLQFLFEYFSETQRNKGNFPGRFSGRQFSNSRSEMNVSTLELGDSALYLCASSKLSVPYEQYFGPGTRLTVT.

V is TRBV29-1 and J is TRBJ2-3; 15 positions match TRBD2. From germline, CDR1 is SQVTM and CDR2 ANQGSEA. CDR3 size: 16 residues. The V gene end was trimmed by 6 bases and the J gene end by 0 bases; junction bases not matched to a gene: 4. CDR3 in amino acids: CSVGGLAGGSTDTQYF. The CDR3 DNA is TGCAGCGTGGGAGGACTAGCGGGAGGGAGCACAGATACGCAGTATTTT.

The rearrangement uses TRBV5-4 and TRBJ2-1; the match to TRBD2 covers 9 bases. V lost 5 bases, J lost 3 bases, and 6 bases stayed unmatched. The germline CDR1 and CDR2 sequences are SGHNT and YYREEE (reference sequence). This CDR3 contains 15 residues. Here the CDR3 reads CASSPAGGDYNEQFF. CDR3 DNA: TGTGCCAGCAGTCCAGCGGGAGGAGACTACAATGAGCAGTTCTTC.

The chain carries TRBV28 and TRBJ1-5, with a tentative D call TRBD1 (6 bases). Looked up from germline, CDR1 is MDHEN and CDR2 is SYDVKM. The V gene lost 5 bases and the J gene lost 0 bases, with 17 bases spanning the gap. This CDR3 is built from 17 residues. CDR3 nucleotides: TGTGCCAGCAGTCTCCGCCTCAGGGGAAATAGCAATCAGCCCCAGCATTTT. Its translation: CASSLRLRGNSNQPQHF.